The source of this TCR beta chain is a study of blood T cells in healthy people across ages. Study-wide results and limits: Roughly linear age-related decline in beta diversity appeared, significant by age around 38. Naive T cell percentage by flow cytometry tracked strongly with beta diversity. The authors considered diversity estimates from one million T cells to be underestimates.

CDR1 is DFQATT and CDR2 is SNEGSKA in the germline V gene (reference sequence). This CDR3 is 13 amino acids long. V lost 0 bases, J lost 5 bases, and 10 bases lay in between. A sample-barcoded 5' primer and a J-beta primer mix were used in a second PCR of about 7 to 11 cycles. TCRdb used MiXCR to reprocess the 5' RACE reads, holding one entry per CDR3 protein. The sample has about 670,000 distinct CDR3 sequences, about 43% seen once. Isolation yielded PBMCs, at least 6.5 million per sample, in every case. About this clonotype: Its antigen is undetermined.

This TCR derives from a man older than 75 in good health. The genes are TRBV20-1 and TRBJ2-5; D perhaps matches TRBD1 (5 bases). Material for sequencing was blood. CDR3 in amino acids: CSARDVAGETQYF. The DNA for the CDR3 is TGCAGTGCTAGAGATGTTGCAGGGGAGACCCAGTACTTC.